This TCR beta chain was sequenced in a study of beta chain features in type 1 diabetes. J lost 8 bases, V lost 4 bases, and 8 bases had no gene match. The CDR3 covers 14 residues. Germline lookup yields CDR1 SGHAT and CDR2 FQNNGV. The authors reverse transcribed all of the isolated RNA, so sequencing captured expressed TCRB transcripts. The repertoire was sequenced with immunoSEQ multiplex PCR; TCRdb's copy has only in-frame clones and lacks some. The sample lists almost 350,000 clones; approximately 8.2% were seen once. The rearrangement links TRBV11-2 to TRBJ2-1; TRBD2 agrees at 7 bases. This sequence originates from a woman between 18 and 29 years old in good health. The sequenced sample was central memory CD4+ T cells from blood. CDR3 region: CASSSRSTSYEQFF. The CDR3 DNA follows: TGTGCCAGCAGCTCCCGGTCGACTAGCTATGAGCAGTTCTTC.